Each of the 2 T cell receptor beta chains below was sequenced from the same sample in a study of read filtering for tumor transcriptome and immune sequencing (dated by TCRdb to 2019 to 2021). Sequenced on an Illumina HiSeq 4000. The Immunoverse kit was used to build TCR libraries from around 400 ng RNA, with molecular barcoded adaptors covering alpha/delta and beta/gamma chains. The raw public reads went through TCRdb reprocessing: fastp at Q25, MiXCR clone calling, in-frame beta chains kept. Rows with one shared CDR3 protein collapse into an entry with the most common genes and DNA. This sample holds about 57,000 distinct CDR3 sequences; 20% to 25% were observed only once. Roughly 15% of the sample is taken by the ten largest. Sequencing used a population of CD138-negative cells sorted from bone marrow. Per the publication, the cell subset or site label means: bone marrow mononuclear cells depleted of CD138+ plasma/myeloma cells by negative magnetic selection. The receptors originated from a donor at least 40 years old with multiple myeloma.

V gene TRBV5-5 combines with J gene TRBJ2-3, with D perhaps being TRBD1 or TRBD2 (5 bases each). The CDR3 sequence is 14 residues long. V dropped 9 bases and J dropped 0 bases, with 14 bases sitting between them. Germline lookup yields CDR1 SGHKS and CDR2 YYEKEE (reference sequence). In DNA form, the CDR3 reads TGTGCCACTCAGCGAGGGGCGAGCACAGATACGCAGTATTTT. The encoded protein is CATQRGASTDTQYF.

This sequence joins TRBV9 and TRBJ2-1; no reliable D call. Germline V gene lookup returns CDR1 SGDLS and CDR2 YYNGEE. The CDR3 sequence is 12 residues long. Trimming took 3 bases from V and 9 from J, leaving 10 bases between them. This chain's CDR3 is CASSGFNGEQFF. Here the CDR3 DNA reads TGTGCCAGCAGCGGGTTCAACGGTGAGCAGTTCTTC. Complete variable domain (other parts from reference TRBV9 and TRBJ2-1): DSGVTQTPKHLITATGQRVTLRCSPRSGDLSVYWYQQSLDQGLQFLIQYYNGEERAKGNILERFSAQQFPDLHSELNLSSLELGDSALYFCASSGFNGEQFFGPGTRLTVL.